What follows are 10 T cell receptor beta chains derived from one specimen sequenced in a study of PD-1 blockade in classical Hodgkin lymphoma. Every patient experienced relapse after autologous stem cell transplantation, and brentuximab vedotin exposure varied. Generated by immunoSEQ multiplex PCR, the TCRdb table keeps only in-frame clones and is missing some. The sample shows under 95,000 clones, about 93% of them seen only once. This specimen consisted of peripheral blood mononuclear cells (PBMCs), obtained before the second cycle of nivolumab. These TCRs come from a human donor with classical Hodgkin lymphoma.

V gene TRBV7-2 combines with J gene TRBJ2-7, with D perhaps TRBD2 (6 bases). CDR1 and CDR2 (germline): SGHTA, FQGNSA. The V end was cut by 8 bases, the J end by 3 bases, with 23 bases between. This CDR3 region has 16 residues. As DNA, the CDR3 is TGTGCCAGCTCTATTACCTGGGGCGGGACCTTCTACGAGCAGTACTTC. Its translation is CASSITWGGTFYEQYF.

This clone showed up just once. The chain couples TRBV27 to TRBJ2-7; 7 bases map to TRBD2. CDR3 size: 16 residues. V dropped 6 bases and J dropped 4; count of bases not matched to a gene: 15. Germline CDR1 and CDR2: MNHEY and SMNVEV (reference sequence). CDR3 in DNA: TGTGCCAGCAGAGTTTGGACTTCGGGCGGGAGTTACGAGCAGTACTTC. This translates into CASRVWTSGGSYEQYF.

The genes are TRBV7-9 and TRBJ2-2; D unresolved. Germline-derived CDR1 and CDR2 are SEHNR and FQNEAQ (reference sequence). The CDR3 runs to 12 residues. The ends were cut back, 7 bases at V and 4 bases at J, with 7 bases in the middle. Here the CDR3 reads CASKTSTGELFF. The CDR3 DNA reads as TGTGCCAGCAAAACCAGCACCGGGGAGCTGTTTTTT.

The chain recombines TRBV30 with TRBJ2-3; 7 bases are shared with TRBD1. The trim removed 2 bases at V and 4 bases at J, leaving 0 bases unmatched. This CDR3 has 12 amino acids. Germline CDR1 is GTSNPN and CDR2 is SVGIG (reference sequence). The CDR3 loop is CAWSTGADTQYF. CDR3 sequence (DNA): TGTGCCTGGAGTACAGGGGCAGATACGCAGTATTTT.

The rearrangement joins TRBV5-5 to TRBJ2-7, with 8 bases aligning to TRBD1. The CDR3 consists of 15 residues. V gave up 1 base and J gave up 4 bases; unmatched junction bases: 7. Germline CDR1 is SGHKS and CDR2 is YYEKEE (reference sequence). CDR3 protein: CASSLTGTGWYEQYF. Written as DNA, the CDR3 is TGTGCCAGCAGCTTGACCGGGACAGGATGGTACGAGCAGTACTTC.

J is TRBJ2-5 and V is TRBV19; 8 bases fit TRBD1. Trimming at V came to 0 bases and at J to 6 bases, leaving 9 bases not matched to a gene. CDR3 size: 16 residues. Germline CDR1 LNHDA, CDR2 SQIVND (reference sequence). The CDR3 sequence is CASSIDPGQGMKTQYF. DNA for the CDR3: TGTGCCAGTAGTATAGATCCCGGACAGGGTATGAAGACCCAGTACTTC.

The V and J genes are TRBV4-2 and TRBJ2-7; a weak D match, TRBD1 (6 bases). CDR1 is LGHNA, CDR2 YNFKEQ, per germline. Trimming removed 1 base from V and 2 bases from J, with 9 bases in between. This CDR3 spans 14 amino acids. The CDR3 nucleotides read TGTGCCAGCAGCCAAGGGACAGTCCCCTACGAGCAGTACTTC. Translating it yields CASSQGTVPYEQYF.

This CDR3 reads CASSEVLAGSSGANVLTF. The CDR3 nucleotides read TGTGCCAGCAGTGAAGTATTAGCGGGTAGCTCTGGGGCCAACGTCCTGACTTTC. J is TRBJ2-6 and V is TRBV6-1, with 7 bases lining up with TRBD2. The germline V gene has CDR1 MNHNS and CDR2 SASEGT. The junction had 6 bases not matched to a gene; V was cut back by 1 base and J by 0 bases. The CDR3 spans 18 residues.

This clone came up a few times. In DNA form, the CDR3 reads TGTGCCAGCTCACCTAATGGGGAGATATTTACGGCTTTCTTT. This gives the protein CASSPNGEIFTAFF. The genes are TRBV18 and TRBJ1-1; D unresolved. Looked up from germline, CDR1 is KGHSH and CDR2 is LQKENI. The CDR3 totals 14 residues. Between the trimmed V and J ends, which lost 3 bases and 11 bases, there was a span of 19 bases.

This clone was counted a single time. V usage is TRBV10-3 and J usage is TRBJ1-4; D gene unclear. CDR1 and CDR2 from the germline V gene are ENHRY and SYGVKD. CDR3 size: 14 residues. V was trimmed by 4 bases and J by 0 bases, leaving 6 bases between them. The CDR3 bases are TGTGCCATCAGTGTGGGATCAACTAATGAAAAACTGTTTTTT. It codes for CAISVGSTNEKLFF.